What follows describes a single T cell receptor beta chain. The target antigen is unknown. TCRdb's table, derived via immunoSEQ multiplex PCR, lists solely in-frame clones and lacks some. The sample includes about 68,000 clones, more than 70% of them seen just once. The sample comes from a study of chemoradiotherapy in HPV16-positive cancers. Germline assignment: CDR1 SEHNR and CDR2 FQNEAQ (reference sequence). CDR3 length: 13 residues. V was cut by 5 bases and J by 1 base, with 3 bases left in between. Study-level results: During treatment, candidate HPV-specific clones and E7-related motifs expanded in tumor.

The material was blood, obtained from a patient who underwent chemoradiotherapy. This clonotype originated in a human donor with HPV-associated anogenital cancer. This rearrangement joins TRBV7-9 to TRBJ2-6; D not certain. This CDR3 is CASSQSGANVLTF. The CDR3 coding sequence is TGTGCCAGCAGCCAATCTGGGGCCAACGTCCTGACTTTC.